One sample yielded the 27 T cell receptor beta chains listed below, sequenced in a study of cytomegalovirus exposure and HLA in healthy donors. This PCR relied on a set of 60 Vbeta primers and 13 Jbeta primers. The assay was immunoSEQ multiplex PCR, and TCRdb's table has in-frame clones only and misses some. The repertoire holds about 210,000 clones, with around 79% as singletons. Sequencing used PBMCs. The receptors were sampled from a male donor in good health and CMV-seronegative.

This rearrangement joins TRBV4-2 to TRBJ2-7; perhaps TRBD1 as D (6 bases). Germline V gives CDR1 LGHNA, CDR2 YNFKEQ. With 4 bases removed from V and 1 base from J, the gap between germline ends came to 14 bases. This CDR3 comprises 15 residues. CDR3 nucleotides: TGTGCCAGCAGCCCCCCAAGGGGGAGTTCCTACGAGCAGTACTTC. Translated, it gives CASSPPRGSSYEQYF.

The CDR3 DNA sequence: TGTGCCAGCAGCGTAGGGGGACAGGCCAGCTCTGGAAACACCATATATTTT. Encoded protein: CASSVGGQASSGNTIYF. The rearrangement joins TRBV9 to TRBJ1-3; 8 bases map to TRBD1. Germline-derived CDR1 and CDR2 are SGDLS and YYNGEE. J was trimmed by 0 bases and V by 0 bases; bases with no gene match: 5. The CDR3 has 17 residues.

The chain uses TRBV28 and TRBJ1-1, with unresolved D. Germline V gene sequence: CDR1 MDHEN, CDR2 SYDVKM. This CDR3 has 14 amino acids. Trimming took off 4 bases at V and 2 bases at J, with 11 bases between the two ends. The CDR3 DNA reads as TGTGCCAGCAGTTACCCGACGGGTAACACTGAAGCTTTCTTT. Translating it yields CASSYPTGNTEAFF.

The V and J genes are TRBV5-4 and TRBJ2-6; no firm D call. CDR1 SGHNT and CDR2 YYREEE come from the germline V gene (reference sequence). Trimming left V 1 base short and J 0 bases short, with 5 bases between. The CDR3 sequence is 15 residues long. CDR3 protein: CASSLYGSGANVLTF. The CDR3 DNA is TGTGCCAGCAGCTTGTACGGCTCTGGGGCCAACGTCCTGACTTTC.

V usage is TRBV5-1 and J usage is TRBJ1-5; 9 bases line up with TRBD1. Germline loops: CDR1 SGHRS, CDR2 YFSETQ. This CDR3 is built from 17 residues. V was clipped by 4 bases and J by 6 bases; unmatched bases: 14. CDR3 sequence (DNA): TGCGCCAGCAGCGTCGGGACAGGGACAGTTTTAGGTCAGCCCCAGCATTTT. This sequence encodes CASSVGTGTVLGQPQHF.

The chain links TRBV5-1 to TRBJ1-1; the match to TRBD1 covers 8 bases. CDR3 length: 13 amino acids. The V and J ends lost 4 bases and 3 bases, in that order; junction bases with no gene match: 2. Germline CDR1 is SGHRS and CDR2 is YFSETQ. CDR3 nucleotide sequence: TGCGCCAGCAGCAAACAGGGGGACACTGAAGCTTTCTTT. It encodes CASSKQGDTEAFF.

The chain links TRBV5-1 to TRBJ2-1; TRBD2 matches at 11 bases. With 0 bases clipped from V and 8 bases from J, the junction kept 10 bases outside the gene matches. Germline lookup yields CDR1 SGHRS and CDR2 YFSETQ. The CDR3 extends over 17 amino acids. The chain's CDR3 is CASSLGKTTSGVYEQFF. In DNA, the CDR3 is TGCGCCAGCAGCTTGGGGAAGACGACTAGCGGGGTCTATGAGCAGTTCTTC. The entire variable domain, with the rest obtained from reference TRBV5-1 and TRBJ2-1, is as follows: KAGVTQTPRYLIKTRGQQVTLSCSPISGHRSVSWYQQTPGQGLQFLFEYFSETQRNKGNFPGRFSGRQFSNSRSEMNVSTLELGDSALYLCASSLGKTTSGVYEQFFGPGTRLTVL.

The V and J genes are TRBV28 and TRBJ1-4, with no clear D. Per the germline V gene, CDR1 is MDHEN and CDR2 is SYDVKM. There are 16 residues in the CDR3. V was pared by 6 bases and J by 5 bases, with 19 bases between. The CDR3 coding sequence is TGTGCCAGCAGCTACCCCGGTGCGGCCCGCAATGAAAAACTGTTTTTT. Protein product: CASSYPGAARNEKLFF.

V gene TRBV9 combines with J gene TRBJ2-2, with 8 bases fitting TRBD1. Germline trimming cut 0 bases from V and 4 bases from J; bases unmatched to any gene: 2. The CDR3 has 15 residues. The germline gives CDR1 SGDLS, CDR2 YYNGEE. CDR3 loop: CASSVVTGGTGELFF. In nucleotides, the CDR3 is TGTGCCAGCAGCGTAGTCACAGGGGGCACCGGGGAGCTGTTTTTT.

The CDR3 loop is CASSSTGAINTIYF. The CDR3 DNA is TGTGCCAGCAGCTCTACAGGGGCGATTAACACCATATATTTT. The chain combines TRBV5-4 with TRBJ1-3; 7 nucleotides line up with TRBD1. CDR3 length: 14 amino acids. With V trimmed by 3 bases and J by 7 bases, 7 bases remained unmatched. The germline V gene has CDR1 SGHNT and CDR2 YYREEE (reference sequence).

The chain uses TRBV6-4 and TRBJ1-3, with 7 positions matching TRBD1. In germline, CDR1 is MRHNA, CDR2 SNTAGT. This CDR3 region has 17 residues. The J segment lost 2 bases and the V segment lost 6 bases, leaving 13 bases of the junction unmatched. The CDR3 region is CASRPDPDRATGNTIYF. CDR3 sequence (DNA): TGTGCCAGCAGGCCCGACCCCGACAGGGCGACTGGAAACACCATATATTTT.

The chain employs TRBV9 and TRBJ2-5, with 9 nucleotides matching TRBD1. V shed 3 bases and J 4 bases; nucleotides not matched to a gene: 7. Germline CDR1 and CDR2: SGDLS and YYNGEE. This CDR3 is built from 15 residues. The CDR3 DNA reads TGTGCCAGCAGCGCCTGGGACAGGGTCGGAGAGACCCAGTACTTC. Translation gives CASSAWDRVGETQYF. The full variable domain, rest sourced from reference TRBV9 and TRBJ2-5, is DSGVTQTPKHLITATGQRVTLRCSPRSGDLSVYWYQQSLDQGLQFLIQYYNGEERAKGNILERFSAQQFPDLHSELNLSSLELGDSALYFCASSAWDRVGETQYFGPGTRLLVL.

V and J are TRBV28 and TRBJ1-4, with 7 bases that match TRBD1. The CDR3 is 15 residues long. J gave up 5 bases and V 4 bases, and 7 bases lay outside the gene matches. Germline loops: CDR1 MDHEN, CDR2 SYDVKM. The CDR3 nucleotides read TGTGCCAGCAGTTCACCGGGACAGAGAAATGAAAAACTGTTTTTT. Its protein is CASSSPGQRNEKLFF.

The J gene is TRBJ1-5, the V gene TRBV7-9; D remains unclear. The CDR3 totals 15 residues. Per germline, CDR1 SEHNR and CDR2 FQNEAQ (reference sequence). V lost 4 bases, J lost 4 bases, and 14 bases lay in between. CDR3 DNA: TGTGCCAGCAGCTCGGACGGAGGACTAAATCAGCCCCAGCATTTT. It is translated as CASSSDGGLNQPQHF.

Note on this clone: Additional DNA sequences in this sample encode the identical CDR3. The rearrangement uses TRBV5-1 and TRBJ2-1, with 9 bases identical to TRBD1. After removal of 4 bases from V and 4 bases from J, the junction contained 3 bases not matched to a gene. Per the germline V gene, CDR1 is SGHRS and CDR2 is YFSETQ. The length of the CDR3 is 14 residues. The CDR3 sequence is CASSLGQGYNEQFF. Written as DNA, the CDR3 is TGCGCCAGCAGCCTGGGACAGGGATACAATGAGCAGTTCTTC.

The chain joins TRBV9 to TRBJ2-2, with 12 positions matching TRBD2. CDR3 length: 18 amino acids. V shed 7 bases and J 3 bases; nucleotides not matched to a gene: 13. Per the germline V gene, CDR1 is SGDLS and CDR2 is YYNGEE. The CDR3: CASLTPLAGGGDTGELFF. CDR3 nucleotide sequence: TGTGCCAGCCTAACCCCGCTAGCGGGAGGGGGGGACACCGGGGAGCTGTTTTTT.

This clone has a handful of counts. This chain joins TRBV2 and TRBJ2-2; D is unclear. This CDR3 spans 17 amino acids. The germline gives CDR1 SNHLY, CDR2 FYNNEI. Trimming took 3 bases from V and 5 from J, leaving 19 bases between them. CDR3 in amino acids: CASSETKSLSLTGELFF. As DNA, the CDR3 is TGTGCCAGCAGTGAGACAAAGTCCCTGAGTCTTACCGGGGAGCTGTTTTTT.

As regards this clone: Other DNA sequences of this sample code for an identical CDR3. CDR3 DNA sequence: TGTGCCTGGAGTGGGACAGATCGATCTTGGCACAGTACTGAAGCTTTCTTT. Protein: CAWSGTDRSWHSTEAFF. The genes are TRBV30 and TRBJ1-1; D possibly corresponds to TRBD1 (6 bases). This CDR3 has 17 residues. Trimming cost V 1 base and J 5 bases, with 23 bases left between them. Germline values: CDR1 GTSNPN, CDR2 SVGIG (reference sequence).

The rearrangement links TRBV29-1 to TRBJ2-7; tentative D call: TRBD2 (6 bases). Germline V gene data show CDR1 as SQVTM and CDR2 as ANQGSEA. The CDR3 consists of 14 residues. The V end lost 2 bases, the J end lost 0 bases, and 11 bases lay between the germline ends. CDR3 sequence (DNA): TGCAGCGTTGAATGGCGCGGGGCCTCCTACGAGCAGTACTTC. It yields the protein CSVEWRGASYEQYF.

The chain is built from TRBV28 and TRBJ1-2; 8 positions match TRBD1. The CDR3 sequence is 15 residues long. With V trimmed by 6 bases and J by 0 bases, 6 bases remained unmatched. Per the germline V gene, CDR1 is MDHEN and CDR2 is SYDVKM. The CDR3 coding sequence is TGTGCCAGCAGCCCAGGACAGGGCCCTAACTATGGCTACACCTTC. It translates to CASSPGQGPNYGYTF.

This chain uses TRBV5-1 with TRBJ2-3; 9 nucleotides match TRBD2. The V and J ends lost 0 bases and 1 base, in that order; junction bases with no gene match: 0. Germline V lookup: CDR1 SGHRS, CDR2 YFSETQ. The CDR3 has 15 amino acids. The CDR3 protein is CASSLGGGGTDTQYF. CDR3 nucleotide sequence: TGCGCCAGCAGCTTGGGCGGGGGGGGCACAGATACGCAGTATTTT.

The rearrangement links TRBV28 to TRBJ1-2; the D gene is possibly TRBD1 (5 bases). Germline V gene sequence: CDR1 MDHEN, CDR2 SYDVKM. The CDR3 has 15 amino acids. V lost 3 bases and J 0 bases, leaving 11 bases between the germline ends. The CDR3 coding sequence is TGTGCCAGCAGTTTTGGGGGGGTCACTAACTATGGCTACACCTTC. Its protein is CASSFGGVTNYGYTF.

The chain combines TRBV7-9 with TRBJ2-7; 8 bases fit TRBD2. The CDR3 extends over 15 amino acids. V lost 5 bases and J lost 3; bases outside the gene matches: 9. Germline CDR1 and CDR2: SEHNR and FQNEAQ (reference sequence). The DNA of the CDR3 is TGTGCCAGCAGCACAACTAGCGGCAGAAGCTACGAGCAGTACTTC. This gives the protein CASSTTSGRSYEQYF.

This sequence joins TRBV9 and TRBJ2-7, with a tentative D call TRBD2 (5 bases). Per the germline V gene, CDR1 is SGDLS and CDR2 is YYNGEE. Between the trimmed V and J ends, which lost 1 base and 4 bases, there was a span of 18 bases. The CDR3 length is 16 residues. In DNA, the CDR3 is TGTGCCAGCAGCGTATCGGACTCCCTTTTTAGGTACGAGCAGTACTTC. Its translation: CASSVSDSLFRYEQYF.

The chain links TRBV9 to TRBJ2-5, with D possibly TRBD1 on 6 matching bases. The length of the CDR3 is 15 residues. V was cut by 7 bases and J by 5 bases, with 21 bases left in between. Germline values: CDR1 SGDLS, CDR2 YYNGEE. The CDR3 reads CASCTGNLIGETQYF. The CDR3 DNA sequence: TGTGCCAGCTGCACAGGGAATTTAATTGGGGAGACCCAGTACTTC.

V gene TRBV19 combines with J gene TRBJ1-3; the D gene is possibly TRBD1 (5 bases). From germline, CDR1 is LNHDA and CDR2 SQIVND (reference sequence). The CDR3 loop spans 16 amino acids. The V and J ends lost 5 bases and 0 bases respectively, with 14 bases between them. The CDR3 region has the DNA TGTGCCAGTAGTCCAGGTGACAGACTCTCTGGAAACACCATATATTTT. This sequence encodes CASSPGDRLSGNTIYF.

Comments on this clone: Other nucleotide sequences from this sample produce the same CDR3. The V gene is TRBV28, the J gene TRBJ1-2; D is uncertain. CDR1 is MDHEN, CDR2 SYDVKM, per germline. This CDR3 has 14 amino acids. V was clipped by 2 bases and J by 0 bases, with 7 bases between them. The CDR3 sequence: CASSLRQANYGYTF. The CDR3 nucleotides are TGTGCCAGCAGTTTACGGCAGGCTAACTATGGCTACACCTTC.